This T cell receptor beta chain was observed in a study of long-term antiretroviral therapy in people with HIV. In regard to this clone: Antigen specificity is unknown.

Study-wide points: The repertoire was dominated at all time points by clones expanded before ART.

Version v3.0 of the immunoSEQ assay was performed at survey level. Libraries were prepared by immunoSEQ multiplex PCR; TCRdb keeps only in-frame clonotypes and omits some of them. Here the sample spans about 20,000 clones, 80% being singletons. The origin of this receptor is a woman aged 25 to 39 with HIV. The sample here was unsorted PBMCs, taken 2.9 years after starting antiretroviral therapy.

The chain's CDR3 is CASSLLAGVNTQYF. Written as DNA, the CDR3 is TGTGCCAGCAGCTTACTAGCGGGGGTAAATACGCAGTATTTT. The V and J genes are TRBV7-3 and TRBJ2-3; 10 positions match TRBD2. Per the germline V gene, CDR1 is SGHTA and CDR2 is FQGTGA. V shed 2 bases, J shed 7 bases, and the junction held 3 bases outside the gene matches. This CDR3 spans 14 amino acids.